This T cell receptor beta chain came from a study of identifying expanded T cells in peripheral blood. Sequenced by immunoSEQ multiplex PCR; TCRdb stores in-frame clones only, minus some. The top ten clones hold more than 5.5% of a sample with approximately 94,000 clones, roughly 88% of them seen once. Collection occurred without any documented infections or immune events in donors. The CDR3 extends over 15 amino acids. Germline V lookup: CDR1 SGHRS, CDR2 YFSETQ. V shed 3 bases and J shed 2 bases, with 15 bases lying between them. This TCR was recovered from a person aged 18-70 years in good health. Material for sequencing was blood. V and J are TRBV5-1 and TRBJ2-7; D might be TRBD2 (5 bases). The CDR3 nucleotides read TGCGCCAGCAGCTGGGGAGAGTTCCTTCCCTACGAGCAGTACTTC. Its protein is CASSWGEFLPYEQYF.